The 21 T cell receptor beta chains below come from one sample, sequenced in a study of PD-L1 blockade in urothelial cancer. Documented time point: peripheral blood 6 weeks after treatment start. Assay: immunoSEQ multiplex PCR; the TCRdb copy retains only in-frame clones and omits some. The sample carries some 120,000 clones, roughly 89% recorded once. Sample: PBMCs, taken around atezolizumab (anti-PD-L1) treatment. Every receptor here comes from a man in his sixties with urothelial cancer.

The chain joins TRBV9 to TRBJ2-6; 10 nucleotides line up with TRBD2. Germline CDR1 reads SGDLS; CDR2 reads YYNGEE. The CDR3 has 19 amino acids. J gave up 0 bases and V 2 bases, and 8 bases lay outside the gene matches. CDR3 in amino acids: CASSVSPLAGASGANVLTF. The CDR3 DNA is TGTGCCAGCAGCGTGTCCCCTCTAGCGGGGGCCTCTGGGGCCAACGTCCTGACTTTC.

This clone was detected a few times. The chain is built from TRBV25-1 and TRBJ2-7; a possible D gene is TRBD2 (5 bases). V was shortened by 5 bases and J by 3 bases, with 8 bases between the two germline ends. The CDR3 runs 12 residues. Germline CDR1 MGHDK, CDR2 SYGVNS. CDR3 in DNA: TGTGCCAGCAGTCCCGGGGTCTACGAGCAGTACTTC. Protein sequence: CASSPGVYEQYF.

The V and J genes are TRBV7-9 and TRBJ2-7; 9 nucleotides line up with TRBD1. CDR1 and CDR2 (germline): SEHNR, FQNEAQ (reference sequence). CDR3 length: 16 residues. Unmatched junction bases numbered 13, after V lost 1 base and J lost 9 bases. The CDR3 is CASSLVGQGFNTGQYF. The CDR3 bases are TGTGCCAGCAGCTTAGTCGGACAGGGGTTTAATACGGGGCAGTACTTC.

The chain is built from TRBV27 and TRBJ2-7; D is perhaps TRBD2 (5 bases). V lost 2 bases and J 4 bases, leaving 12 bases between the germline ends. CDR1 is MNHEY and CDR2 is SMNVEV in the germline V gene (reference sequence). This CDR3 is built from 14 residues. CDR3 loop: CASSLSGSGYEQYF. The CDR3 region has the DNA TGTGCCAGCAGTTTAAGTGGGAGTGGGTACGAGCAGTACTTC.

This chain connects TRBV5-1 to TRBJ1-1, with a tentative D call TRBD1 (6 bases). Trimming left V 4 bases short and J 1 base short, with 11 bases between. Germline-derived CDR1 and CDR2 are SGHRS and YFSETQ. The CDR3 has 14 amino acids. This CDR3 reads CASSRTDQNTEAFF. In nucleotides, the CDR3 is TGCGCCAGCAGCAGGACAGATCAGAACACTGAAGCTTTCTTT.

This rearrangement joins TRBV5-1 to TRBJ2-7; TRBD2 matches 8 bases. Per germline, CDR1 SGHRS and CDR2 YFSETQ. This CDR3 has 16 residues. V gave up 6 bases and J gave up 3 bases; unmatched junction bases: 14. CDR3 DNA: TGCGCCAGCACCCGGGGGGGCACTAGCGGAAGCTACGAGCAGTACTTC. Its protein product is CASTRGGTSGSYEQYF. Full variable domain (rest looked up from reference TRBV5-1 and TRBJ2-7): KAGVTQTPRYLIKTRGQQVTLSCSPISGHRSVSWYQQTPGQGLQFLFEYFSETQRNKGNFPGRFSGRQFSNSRSEMNVSTLELGDSALYLCASTRGGTSGSYEQYFGPGTRLTVT.

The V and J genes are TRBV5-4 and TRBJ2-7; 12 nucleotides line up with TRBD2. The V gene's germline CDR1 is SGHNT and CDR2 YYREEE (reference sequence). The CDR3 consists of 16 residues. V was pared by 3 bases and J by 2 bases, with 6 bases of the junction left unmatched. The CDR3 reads CASSWGGLAGTYEQYF. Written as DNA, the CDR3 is TGTGCCAGCAGCTGGGGAGGACTAGCGGGGACCTACGAGCAGTACTTC. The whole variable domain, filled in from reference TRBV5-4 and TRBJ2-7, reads ETGVTQSPTHLIKTRGQQVTLRCSSQSGHNTVSWYQQALGQGPQFIFQYYREEENGRGNFPPRFSGLQFPNYSSELNVNALELDDSALYLCASSWGGLAGTYEQYFGPGTRLTVT.

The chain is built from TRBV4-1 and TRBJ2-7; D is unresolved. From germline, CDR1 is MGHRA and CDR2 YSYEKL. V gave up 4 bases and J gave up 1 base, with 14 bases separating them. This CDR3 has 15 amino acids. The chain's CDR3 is CASSRNSGSSYEQYF. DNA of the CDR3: TGCGCCAGCAGCCGTAACTCAGGCAGTTCCTACGAGCAGTACTTC.

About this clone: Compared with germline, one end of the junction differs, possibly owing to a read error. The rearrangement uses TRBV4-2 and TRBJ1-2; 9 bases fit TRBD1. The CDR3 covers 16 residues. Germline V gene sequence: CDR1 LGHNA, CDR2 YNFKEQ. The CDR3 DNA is TGTGCCAGCAGGCAAGGTAGGGGACAGGGATACTATGGCTACACCTTC. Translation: CASRQGRGQGYYGYTF.

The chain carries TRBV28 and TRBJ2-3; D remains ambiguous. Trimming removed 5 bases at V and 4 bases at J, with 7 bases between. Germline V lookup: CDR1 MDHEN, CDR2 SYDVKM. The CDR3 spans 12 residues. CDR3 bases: TGTGCCAGCAGTCCCGCGGCAGATACGCAGTATTTT. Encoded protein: CASSPAADTQYF.

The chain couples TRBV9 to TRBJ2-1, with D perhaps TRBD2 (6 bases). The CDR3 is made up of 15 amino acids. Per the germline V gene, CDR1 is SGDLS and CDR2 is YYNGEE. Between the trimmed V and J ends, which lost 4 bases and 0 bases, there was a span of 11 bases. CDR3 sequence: CASSPRLDSYNEQFF. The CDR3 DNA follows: TGTGCCAGCAGCCCAAGACTAGACTCCTACAATGAGCAGTTCTTC.

The CDR3 DNA follows: TGTGCCAGCAGCCTTGGACAGGGTTTGGATCTTGGCTACACCTTC. Its translation is CASSLGQGLDLGYTF. The chain uses TRBV4-2 and TRBJ1-2; 8 bases are a match to TRBD1. V lost 4 bases, J lost 7 bases, and 11 bases stayed unmatched. Germline CDR1 LGHNA, CDR2 YNFKEQ. The CDR3 loop spans 15 amino acids.

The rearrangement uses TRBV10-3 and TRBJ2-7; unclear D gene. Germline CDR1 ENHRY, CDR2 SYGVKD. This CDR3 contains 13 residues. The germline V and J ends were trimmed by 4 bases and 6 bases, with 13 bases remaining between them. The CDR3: CAISVKPLSEQYF. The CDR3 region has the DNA TGTGCCATCAGTGTGAAGCCCCTTTCCGAGCAGTACTTC.

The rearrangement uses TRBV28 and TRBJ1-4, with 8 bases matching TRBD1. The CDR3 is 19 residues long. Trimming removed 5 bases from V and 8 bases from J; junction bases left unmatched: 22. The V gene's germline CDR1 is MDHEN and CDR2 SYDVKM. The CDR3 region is CASSPRQGRVLGEGEKLFF. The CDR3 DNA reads TGTGCCAGCAGTCCCCGACAGGGGAGAGTTTTGGGGGAGGGGGAAAAACTGTTTTTT.

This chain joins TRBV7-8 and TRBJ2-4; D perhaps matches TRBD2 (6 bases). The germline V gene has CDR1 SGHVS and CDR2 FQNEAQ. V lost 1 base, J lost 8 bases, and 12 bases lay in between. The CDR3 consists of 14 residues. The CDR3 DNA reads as TGTGCCAGCAGCTTAGTTCGGGGGACGGACATTCAGTACTTC. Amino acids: CASSLVRGTDIQYF. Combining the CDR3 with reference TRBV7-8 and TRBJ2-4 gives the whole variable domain GAGVSQSPRYKVAKRGQDVALRCDPISGHVSLFWYQQALGQGPEFLTYFQNEAQLDKSGLPSDRFFAERPEGSVSTLKIQRTQQEDSAVYLCASSLVRGTDIQYFGAGTRLSVL.

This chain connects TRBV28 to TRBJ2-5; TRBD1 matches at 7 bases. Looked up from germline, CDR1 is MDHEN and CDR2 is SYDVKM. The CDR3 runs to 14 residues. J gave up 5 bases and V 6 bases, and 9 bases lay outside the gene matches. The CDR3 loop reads CASSSGGEGETQYF. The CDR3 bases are TGTGCCAGCAGCTCAGGGGGTGAGGGGGAGACCCAGTACTTC.

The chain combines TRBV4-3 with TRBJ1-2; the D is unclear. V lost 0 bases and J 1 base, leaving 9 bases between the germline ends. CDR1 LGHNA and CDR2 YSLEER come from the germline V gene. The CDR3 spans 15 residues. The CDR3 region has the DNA TGCGCCAGCAGCCAAGATCCTCCGAGTAACTATGGCTACACCTTC. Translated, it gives CASSQDPPSNYGYTF.

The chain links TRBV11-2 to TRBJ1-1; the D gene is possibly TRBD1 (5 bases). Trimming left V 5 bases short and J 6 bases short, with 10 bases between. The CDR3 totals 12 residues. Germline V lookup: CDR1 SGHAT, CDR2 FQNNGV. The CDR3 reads CASSVGGAEAFF. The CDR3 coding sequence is TGTGCCAGCAGCGTGGGGGGAGCTGAAGCTTTCTTT.

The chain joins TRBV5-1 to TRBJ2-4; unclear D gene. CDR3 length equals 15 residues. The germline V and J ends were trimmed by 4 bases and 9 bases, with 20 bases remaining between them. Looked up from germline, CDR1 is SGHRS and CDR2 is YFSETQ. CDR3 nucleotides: TGCGCCAGCAGCCCCTTGGCGTCCAGCGATGGCATTCAGTACTTC. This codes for CASSPLASSDGIQYF.

CDR3 protein: CASSIQGGQPQHF. In nucleotides, the CDR3 is TGTGCCAGCAGTATACAGGGCGGTCAGCCCCAGCATTTT. The chain uses TRBV6-1 and TRBJ1-5, with D tentatively TRBD1 (6 bases). The CDR3 has 13 amino acids. Germline-derived CDR1 and CDR2 are MNHNS and SASEGT. Deletions cut 5 bases from V and 6 bases from J, with 11 bases between.

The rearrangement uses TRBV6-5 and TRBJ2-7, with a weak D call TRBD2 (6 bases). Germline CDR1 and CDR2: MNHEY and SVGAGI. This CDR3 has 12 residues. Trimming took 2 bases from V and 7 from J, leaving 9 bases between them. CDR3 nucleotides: TGTGCCAGCAGTTACCTCCGGGGGGAGCAGTACTTC. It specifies CASSYLRGEQYF.